This TCR beta chain was recorded in a study of regulatory T cells in long-lasting Graves disease. Details on this clonotype: Given a much more abundant clone one base away, this may be a read error.

The time point: newly diagnosed GD, antithyroid drugs for less than 3 months. With RNA extracted from PBMCs as input, the TCR library was made. The germline gives CDR1 DFQATT, CDR2 SNEGSKA (reference sequence). V trimming: 3 bases; J trimming: 3 bases; junction bases outside the gene matches: 6. This CDR3 has 15 residues. Libraries of TCR beta came from iRepertoire HTBI primers plus Arm-PCR of CDR3 regions. Via MiXCR, TCRdb re-called the multiplex PCR reads, giving one row per CDR3 protein. The table records 350,000 to 500,000 distinct CDR3 sequences, about a sixth of them present only once. These data were also reused for a study on T cells in Graves' hyperthyroidism and ophthalmopathy.

The rearrangement joins TRBV20-1 to TRBJ2-7, with 12 bases identical to TRBD2. The source of this sequence is a woman between 18 and 30 years old with Graves disease. Material: peripheral blood mononuclear cells (PBMCs), obtained at new diagnosis, from a patient treated with antithyroid drugs. The CDR3 bases are TGCAGTGCTAGTGGTCCTAGCGGGAGGGTCTACGAGCAGTACTTC. This sequence encodes CSASGPSGRVYEQYF.